A single sample gave rise to the 32 T cell receptor beta chains below, sequenced in a study of cytomegalovirus exposure and HLA in healthy donors. Sequenced by immunoSEQ multiplex PCR; TCRdb stores in-frame clones only, minus some. The table shows 120,000 to 150,000 clones, with approximately 89% occurring only once. Sequencing used PBMCs. Receptors originate from a man aged 18 to 35 in good health and CMV-seronegative.

The rearrangement joins TRBV5-1 to TRBJ1-2; D remains unclear. Germline loops: CDR1 SGHRS, CDR2 YFSETQ. The CDR3 extends over 13 amino acids. Trimming took 3 bases from V and 3 from J, leaving 9 bases between them. The CDR3 region is CASSSPRDYGYTF. The DNA of the CDR3 is TGCGCCAGCAGCTCCCCCCGTGACTATGGCTACACCTTC.

Remarks on this clone: At one of its ends the junction is not consistent with the germline gene, which may arise from a read error. J is TRBJ1-2 and V is TRBV20-1; no reliable D call. CDR3 size: 11 residues. Germline V gene data show CDR1 as DFQATT and CDR2 as SNEGSKA (reference sequence). CDR3 amino acids: CSASKKREPLF. The CDR3 DNA reads as TGCAGTGCTTCCAAAAAGCGGGAACCCCTCTTC.

The chain uses TRBV5-8 and TRBJ1-5, with 7 bases identical to TRBD1. V was clipped by 5 bases and J by 3 bases; unmatched bases: 14. The germline CDR1 and CDR2 sequences are SGHTS and YDEGEE. The CDR3 loop spans 17 amino acids. The DNA of the CDR3 is TGTGCCAGCAGTTCAAGGTTTACAGGGGAGTACAATCAGCCCCAGCATTTT. It encodes CASSSRFTGEYNQPQHF.

V and J are TRBV13 and TRBJ2-5, with TRBD1 matching over 9 bases. The J segment lost 7 bases and the V segment lost 4 bases, leaving 10 bases of the junction unmatched. The CDR3 has 15 residues. Per the germline V gene, CDR1 is PRHDT and CDR2 is FYEKMQ (reference sequence). CDR3 bases: TGTGCCAGCAGCTACGGGGCGGGACAGGGCTCGACCCAGTACTTC. Its translation: CASSYGAGQGSTQYF.

The chain combines TRBV5-1 with TRBJ2-7, with TRBD1 matching 9 bases. The V gene end was trimmed by 4 bases and the J gene end by 0 bases; junction bases not matched to a gene: 5. The CDR3 spans 15 residues. Per the germline V gene, CDR1 is SGHRS and CDR2 is YFSETQ. Here the CDR3 reads CASSGDRVYSYEQYF. The CDR3 nucleotides read TGCGCCAGCAGCGGGGACAGGGTTTACTCCTACGAGCAGTACTTC.

CDR3 loop: CASSGGGARYEQYF. CDR3 nucleotide sequence: TGTGCCAGCAGCGGCGGGGGGGCGAGGTACGAGCAGTACTTC. The chain has TRBV13 and TRBJ2-7; 9 bases align to TRBD2. The CDR3 covers 14 residues. Germline V lookup: CDR1 PRHDT, CDR2 FYEKMQ (reference sequence). The trim removed 5 bases at V and 4 bases at J, leaving 6 bases unmatched.

The chain recombines TRBV5-1 with TRBJ1-1; D might be TRBD1 (6 bases). The CDR3 length is 15 residues. Germline CDR1 is SGHRS and CDR2 is YFSETQ. V shed 3 bases and J shed 1 base, with 13 bases lying between them. The CDR3 DNA sequence: TGCGCCAGCAGCTCAATACAGGGACAGAACACTGAAGCTTTCTTT. This translates into CASSSIQGQNTEAFF.

CDR3 in amino acids: CASSPLAALTYEQYV. CDR3 DNA sequence: TGTGCCAGCAGTCCGCTAGCGGCGTTGACCTACGAGCAGTACGTC. The chain employs TRBV21-1 and TRBJ2-7; TRBD2, the D gene given by the table, was not confirmed from the DNA. TRBV21-1 is deemed a pseudogene. The CDR3 consists of 15 residues.

The genes are TRBV5-4 and TRBJ2-2, with 7 bases identical to TRBD1. CDR1 is SGHNT and CDR2 is YYREEE in the germline V gene (reference sequence). Germline trimming cut 5 bases from V and 7 bases from J; bases unmatched to any gene: 11. CDR3 length: 15 amino acids. DNA for the CDR3: TGTGCCAGCAGTCCACCGACAGGGCAGGGCGGGGAGCTGTTTTTT. It specifies CASSPPTGQGGELFF.

There are a few counts of this clone. The chain joins TRBV6-1 to TRBJ1-2; a weak D match, TRBD1 (5 bases). The ends were cut back, 6 bases at V and 4 bases at J, with 15 bases in the middle. Germline CDR1 MNHNS, CDR2 SASEGT. The CDR3 has 14 amino acids. CDR3 coding DNA: TGTGCCAGCAGCTACGACAGAACCATCTATGGCTACACCTTC. It is translated as CASSYDRTIYGYTF.

The chain has TRBV4-3 and TRBJ1-1; maybe TRBD1 (6 bases). Germline CDR1 LGHNA, CDR2 YSLEER. The V and J ends lost 0 bases and 6 bases respectively, with 20 bases between them. The CDR3 consists of 17 residues. The CDR3 bases are TGCGCCAGCAGCCAAGAATCGCGGGCGGGAGCAGGGGCTGAAGCTTTCTTT. This gives the protein CASSQESRAGAGAEAFF.

The CDR3 loop reads CASSQESAGRSYNEQFF. The CDR3 nucleotides are TGCGCCAGCAGCCAAGAGTCTGCGGGCCGCTCCTACAATGAGCAGTTCTTC. The chain uses TRBV4-3 and TRBJ2-1; a possible D gene is TRBD2 (5 bases). Trimming removed 0 bases from V and 0 bases from J, with 12 bases in between. Per germline, CDR1 LGHNA and CDR2 YSLEER. CDR3 length: 17 amino acids.

The chain is built from TRBV7-9 and TRBJ2-7; the match to TRBD1 covers 10 bases. The V gene end was trimmed by 3 bases and the J gene end by 5 bases; junction bases not matched to a gene: 10. Germline V gives CDR1 SEHNR, CDR2 FQNEAQ (reference sequence). The CDR3 spans 16 residues. The CDR3 nucleotides are TGTGCCAGCAGCTTCGGCTATAGGACAGGGGGGGACGAGCAGTACTTC. Protein sequence: CASSFGYRTGGDEQYF.

The chain couples TRBV4-3 to TRBJ2-2; D unclear. The CDR3 sequence is 14 residues long. Germline-derived CDR1 and CDR2 are LGHNA and YSLEER. V lost 1 base, J lost 4 bases, and 7 bases lay in between. The CDR3 DNA is TGCGCCAGCAGCCAAGGCCCGGTCACCGGGGAGCTGTTTTTT. Protein sequence: CASSQGPVTGELFF.

The J gene is TRBJ2-3, the V gene TRBV7-2; D remains ambiguous. The germline CDR1 and CDR2 sequences are SGHTA and FQGNSA. The CDR3 length is 13 residues. The V gene lost 4 bases and the J gene lost 6 bases, with 11 bases spanning the gap. The CDR3 DNA is TGTGCCAGCAGCTACTCGCCCTTGGATACGCAGTATTTT. Its protein is CASSYSPLDTQYF.

CDR3 region: CASSLGASGDTDTQYF. CDR3 bases: TGCGCCAGCAGCTTGGGGGCTAGCGGAGACACAGATACGCAGTATTTT. The genes are TRBV5-1 and TRBJ2-3; 7 bases fit TRBD2. CDR1 is SGHRS and CDR2 is YFSETQ in the germline V gene. CDR3 size: 16 residues. V trimming: 0 bases; J trimming: 2 bases; junction bases outside the gene matches: 6.

The chain links TRBV18 to TRBJ2-2; D uncertain. CDR3 length: 13 residues. Germline-derived CDR1 and CDR2 are KGHSH and LQKENI. With 4 bases removed from V and 4 bases from J, the gap between germline ends came to 7 bases. The DNA for the CDR3 is TGTGCCAGCTCACGAGATGTCACCGGGGAGCTGTTTTTT. Translating it yields CASSRDVTGELFF.

This sequence joins TRBV4-1 and TRBJ1-6; D is perhaps TRBD1 (6 bases). This CDR3 is 19 amino acids long. The germline V and J ends were trimmed by 1 base and 1 base, with 17 bases remaining between them. Germline V CDR1 and CDR2: MGHRA, YSYEKL. DNA of the CDR3: TGCGCCAGCAGCCAAGGAATAGGGGGGGCTGGTTCCTATAATTCACCCCTCCACTTT. Translated, it gives CASSQGIGGAGSYNSPLHF.

This clone appeared a single time. The J gene is TRBJ2-3, the V gene TRBV2, with 14 bases identical to TRBD2. V trimming: 8 bases; J trimming: 3 bases; junction bases outside the gene matches: 7. The CDR3 covers 16 residues. The germline CDR1 and CDR2 sequences are SNHLY and FYNNEI. The CDR3 protein is CASRETSGGATDTQYF. CDR3 nucleotide sequence: TGTGCCAGCCGAGAGACTAGCGGGGGGGCGACAGATACGCAGTATTTT. Full variable domain (missing parts from reference TRBV2 and TRBJ2-3): EPEVTQTPSHQVTQMGQEVILRCVPISNHLYFYWYRQILGQKVEFLVSFYNNEISEKSEIFDDQFSVERPDGSNFTLKIRSTKLEDSAMYFCASRETSGGATDTQYFGPGTRLTVL.

The chain joins TRBV2 to TRBJ2-3, with D maybe TRBD1 (6 bases). V lost 5 bases and J 0 bases, leaving 9 bases between the germline ends. The germline V gene has CDR1 SNHLY and CDR2 FYNNEI. The CDR3 has 14 residues. Written as DNA, the CDR3 is TGTGCCAGCAGTTGGGGGCCGAGCACAGATACGCAGTATTTT. Translating it yields CASSWGPSTDTQYF. The full variable domain, rest sourced from reference TRBV2 and TRBJ2-3, is EPEVTQTPSHQVTQMGQEVILRCVPISNHLYFYWYRQILGQKVEFLVSFYNNEISEKSEIFDDQFSVERPDGSNFTLKIRSTKLEDSAMYFCASSWGPSTDTQYFGPGTRLTVL.

The chain links TRBV2 to TRBJ1-4; a weak D match, TRBD1 (5 bases). Trimming left V 4 bases short and J 11 bases short, with 14 bases between. From germline, CDR1 is SNHLY and CDR2 FYNNEI. The CDR3 runs to 13 residues. The CDR3 reads CASSGEGHPKLFF. For the CDR3, the DNA is TGTGCCAGCAGTGGGGAGGGGCACCCTAAACTGTTTTTT.

The V gene is TRBV7-3, the J gene TRBJ2-6, with D uncertain. Trimming removed 4 bases from V and 1 base from J, with 8 bases in between. CDR3 length: 15 residues. Germline loops: CDR1 SGHTA, CDR2 FQGTGA. CDR3 loop: CASSSGRSGANVLTF. The CDR3 coding sequence is TGTGCCAGCAGCTCAGGCAGATCTGGGGCCAACGTCCTGACTTTC.

CDR3 sequence (DNA): TGTGCCAGCAGTACAGGGGTTCGCCAAGAGACCCAGTACTTC. Encoded protein: CASSTGVRQETQYF. The genes are TRBV2 and TRBJ2-5; 7 bases are a match to TRBD1. After removal of 5 bases from V and 1 base from J, the junction contained 4 bases not matched to a gene. In germline, CDR1 is SNHLY, CDR2 FYNNEI. The CDR3 totals 14 residues. Drawing the rest from reference TRBV2 and TRBJ2-5, the complete variable domain is EPEVTQTPSHQVTQMGQEVILRCVPISNHLYFYWYRQILGQKVEFLVSFYNNEISEKSEIFDDQFSVERPDGSNFTLKIRSTKLEDSAMYFCASSTGVRQETQYFGPGTRLLVL.

This rearrangement joins TRBV2 to TRBJ1-3; 9 nucleotides agree with TRBD1. Germline trimming cut 6 bases from V and 0 bases from J; bases unmatched to any gene: 9. The germline CDR1 and CDR2 sequences are SNHLY and FYNNEI. The CDR3 spans 17 residues. The CDR3: CASSWDREGHSGNTIYF. The CDR3 nucleotides are TGTGCCAGCAGCTGGGACAGGGAAGGTCACTCTGGAAACACCATATATTTT.

V gene TRBV4-1 combines with J gene TRBJ1-5; no clear D. Per the germline V gene, CDR1 is MGHRA and CDR2 is YSYEKL. The CDR3 runs 15 residues. V was cut by 4 bases and J by 2 bases, with 12 bases left in between. The CDR3 loop is CASSPQRLGNQPQHF. CDR3 DNA sequence: TGCGCCAGCAGCCCCCAGCGGCTGGGCAATCAGCCCCAGCATTTT.

The chain combines TRBV5-1 with TRBJ1-3, with D possibly matching TRBD1 (5 bases). Germline V gene sequence: CDR1 SGHRS, CDR2 YFSETQ. The CDR3 has 16 residues. Trimming pared 2 bases from V and 2 bases from J, leaving 14 bases between. CDR3 region: CASSFLTGVAGNTIYF. CDR3 in DNA: TGCGCCAGCAGCTTTCTTACAGGAGTTGCTGGAAACACCATATATTTT.

The chain is built from TRBV7-8 and TRBJ2-2, with TRBD2 as a possible D gene (5 bases). Trimming shortened V by 0 bases and J by 6 bases, and 5 bases separated the two germline ends. Germline CDR1 and CDR2: SGHVS and FQNEAQ. There are 13 residues in the CDR3. The CDR3 coding sequence is TGTGCCAGCAGCTTAGCGAGGGCCGGGGAGCTGTTTTTT. It yields the protein CASSLARAGELFF.

The chain employs TRBV7-2 and TRBJ1-1, with D perhaps TRBD1 (5 bases). Trimming took off 4 bases at V and 5 bases at J, with 17 bases between the two ends. Per germline, CDR1 SGHTA and CDR2 FQGNSA. This CDR3 has 15 residues. CDR3 in DNA: TGTGCCAGCAGCTCCTCCGCCGGGGGGTGGACTGAAGCTTTCTTT. It is translated as CASSSSAGGWTEAFF.

V gene TRBV15 combines with J gene TRBJ2-1, with D maybe TRBD1 (5 bases). The germline V gene has CDR1 LNHNV and CDR2 YYDKDF (reference sequence). This CDR3 comprises 15 residues. V lost 0 bases to trimming and J lost 3 bases, with 9 bases between them. CDR3 protein: CATSRDRASYNEQFF. As DNA, the CDR3 is TGTGCCACCAGCAGAGACAGGGCTAGCTACAATGAGCAGTTCTTC. The complete variable domain, with remaining parts taken from reference TRBV15 and TRBJ2-1, reads DAMVIQNPRYQVTQFGKPVTLSCSQTLNHNVMYWYQQKSSQAPKLLFHYYDKDFNNEADTPDNFQSRRPNTSFCFLDIRSPGLGDTAMYLCATSRDRASYNEQFFGPGTRLTVL.

V and J are TRBV30 and TRBJ2-2; no reliable D call. V shed 3 bases and J shed 1 base, with 15 bases lying between them. The length of the CDR3 is 16 residues. Germline CDR1 GTSNPN, CDR2 SVGIG (reference sequence). This chain's CDR3 is CAWSIAHFGNTGELFF. The CDR3 nucleotides are TGTGCCTGGAGCATCGCCCACTTCGGGAACACCGGGGAGCTGTTTTTT.

V gene TRBV4-3 combines with J gene TRBJ2-2, with 9 bases that match TRBD2. J was trimmed by 7 bases and V by 3 bases; bases with no gene match: 6. This CDR3 contains 15 residues. The germline CDR1 and CDR2 sequences are LGHNA and YSLEER. This CDR3 is CASSHIAGEIGELFF. The CDR3 DNA reads as TGCGCCAGCAGCCACATAGCGGGAGAGATCGGGGAGCTGTTTTTT.

This clone was picked up one time. This sequence joins TRBV5-6 and TRBJ2-7; 13 bases match TRBD2. Germline assignment: CDR1 SGHDT and CDR2 YYEEEE. V was clipped by 7 bases and J by 6 bases; unmatched bases: 7. The length of the CDR3 is 14 residues. The CDR3 coding sequence is TGTGCCAGCTATTATGGACTAGCGGGAGTCGAGCAGTACGTC. Translating gives CASYYGLAGVEQYV.